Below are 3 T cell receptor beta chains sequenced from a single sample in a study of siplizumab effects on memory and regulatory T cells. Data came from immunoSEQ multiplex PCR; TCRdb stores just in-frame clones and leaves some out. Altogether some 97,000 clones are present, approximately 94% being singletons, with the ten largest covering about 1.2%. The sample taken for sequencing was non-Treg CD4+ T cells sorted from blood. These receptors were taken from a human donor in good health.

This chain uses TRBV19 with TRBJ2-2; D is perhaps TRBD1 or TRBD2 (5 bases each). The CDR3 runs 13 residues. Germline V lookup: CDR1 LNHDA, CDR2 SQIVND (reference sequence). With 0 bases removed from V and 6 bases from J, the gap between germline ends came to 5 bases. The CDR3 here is CASSIEGAGELFF. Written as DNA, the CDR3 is TGTGCCAGTAGTATAGAGGGGGCCGGGGAGCTGTTTTTT.

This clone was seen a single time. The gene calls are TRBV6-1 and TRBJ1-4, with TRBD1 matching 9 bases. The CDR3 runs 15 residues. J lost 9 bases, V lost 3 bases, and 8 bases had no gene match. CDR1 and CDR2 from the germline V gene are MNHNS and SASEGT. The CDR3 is CASSDPGTGPKKLFF. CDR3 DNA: TGTGCCAGCAGTGACCCCGGGACAGGGCCAAAAAAACTGTTTTTT.

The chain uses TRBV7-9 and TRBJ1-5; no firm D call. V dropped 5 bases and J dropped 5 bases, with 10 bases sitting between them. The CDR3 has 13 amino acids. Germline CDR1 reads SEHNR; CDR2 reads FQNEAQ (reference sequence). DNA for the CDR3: TGTGCCAGCAGCCCTCCCGGCGATCAGCCCCAGCATTTT. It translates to CASSPPGDQPQHF. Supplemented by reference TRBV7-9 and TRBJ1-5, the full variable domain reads DTGVSQNPRHKITKRGQNVTFRCDPISEHNRLYWYRQTLGQGPEFLTYFQNEAQLEKSRLLSDRFSAERPKGSFSTLEIQRTEQGDSAMYLCASSPPGDQPQHFGDGTRLSIL.